The 21 T cell receptor beta chains listed next were all sequenced from one sample in a study of T cell changes during pregnancy in multiple sclerosis. TCRdb's table, derived via immunoSEQ multiplex PCR, lists solely in-frame clones and lacks some. This table holds more than 40,000 clones, roughly 87% found once. The source was CD4+ T cells from peripheral blood mononuclear cells, collected in the first trimester of pregnancy. The receptor set was obtained from a female donor with multiple sclerosis, enrolled in a pregnancy study.

This chain uses TRBV7-8 with TRBJ2-4, with 8 positions matching TRBD2. The CDR3 sequence is 18 residues long. Germline V CDR1 and CDR2: SGHVS, FQNEAQ. V lost 5 bases and J lost 3; bases outside the gene matches: 15. Here the CDR3 DNA reads TGTGCCAGCAGCAAACGTGACAGCGGGAGCTACGGCAAAAACATTCAGTACTTC. It encodes CASSKRDSGSYGKNIQYF.

The gene calls are TRBV30 and TRBJ2-7; 7 positions agree with TRBD2. Losses at the gene ends were 0 bases for V and 7 bases for J; bases not matched to a gene: 6. Germline CDR1 is GTSNPN and CDR2 is SVGIG (reference sequence). This CDR3 has 13 amino acids. The CDR3 loop reads CAWSVELRGEQYF. The CDR3 region has the DNA TGTGCCTGGAGTGTTGAGCTGCGGGGGGAGCAGTACTTC.

The V and J genes are TRBV29-1 and TRBJ2-2; 14 bases are a match to TRBD2. Germline CDR1 reads SQVTM; CDR2 reads ANQGSEA. The CDR3 sequence is 18 residues long. V shed 7 bases and J 1 base; nucleotides not matched to a gene: 11. CDR3 nucleotide sequence: TGCAGCGCCCTCCCCCGACTAGCGGGAGGGGGGAACACCGGGGAGCTGTTTTTT. Translating it yields CSALPRLAGGGNTGELFF.

This rearrangement joins TRBV28 to TRBJ2-6; D remains unclear. The CDR3 consists of 18 residues. V gave up 4 bases and J gave up 2 bases, with 18 bases separating them. Germline assignment: CDR1 MDHEN and CDR2 SYDVKM. The DNA of the CDR3 is TGTGCCAGCAGTTCTACAATACCGAAAGAGGCTGGGGCCAACGTCCTGACTTTC. It yields the protein CASSSTIPKEAGANVLTF.

The rearrangement uses TRBV19 and TRBJ2-7; 10 bases align to TRBD2. V was pared by 4 bases and J by 5 bases, with 8 bases of the junction left unmatched. The CDR3 is 15 residues long. CDR1 and CDR2 from the germline V gene are LNHDA and SQIVND (reference sequence). CDR3 coding DNA: TGTGCCAGTAGTAGCCCTAGCGGGAGTCGAAACGAGCAGTACTTC. Translation gives CASSSPSGSRNEQYF.

The chain recombines TRBV6-6 with TRBJ2-3; 8 nucleotides match TRBD2. Per germline, CDR1 MNHNY and CDR2 SVGAGI (reference sequence). The CDR3 runs to 13 residues. The junction had 3 bases not matched to a gene; V was cut back by 6 bases and J by 4 bases. CDR3 sequence (DNA): TGTGCCAGCAGGAGCGGGAGTCCAGATACGCAGTATTTT. It is translated as CASRSGSPDTQYF.

The chain is built from TRBV7-2 and TRBJ1-2, with D unresolved. The ends were cut back, 4 bases at V and 1 base at J, with 16 bases in the middle. The CDR3 is 16 amino acids. Per germline, CDR1 SGHTA and CDR2 FQGNSA. CDR3 loop: CASSSGQPTVNYGYTF. The DNA of the CDR3 is TGTGCCAGCAGCTCGGGTCAGCCTACCGTTAACTATGGCTACACCTTC.

The chain employs TRBV7-2 and TRBJ2-5; 11 bases fit TRBD2. The CDR3 totals 15 residues. The V gene end was trimmed by 5 bases and the J gene end by 5 bases; junction bases not matched to a gene: 7. From germline, CDR1 is SGHTA and CDR2 FQGNSA. The CDR3 sequence is CASSLLSGRGETQYF. In DNA form, the CDR3 reads TGTGCCAGCAGCCTACTTAGCGGGAGGGGGGAGACCCAGTACTTC. The variable domain in full, completed from reference TRBV7-2 and TRBJ2-5, reads GAGVSQSPSNKVTEKGKDVELRCDPISGHTALYWYRQSLGQGLEFLIYFQGNSAPDKSGLPSDRFSAERTGGSVSTLTIQRTQQEDSAVYLCASSLLSGRGETQYFGPGTRLLVL.

The chain employs TRBV9 and TRBJ2-5; 11 bases fit TRBD2. Germline-derived CDR1 and CDR2 are SGDLS and YYNGEE. CDR3 length: 15 amino acids. V shed 4 bases, J shed 5 bases, and the junction held 7 bases outside the gene matches. The CDR3 DNA reads as TGTGCCAGCAGCCTAGCGGGAGGACTTGTTGAGACCCAGTACTTC. The encoded protein is CASSLAGGLVETQYF.

V gene TRBV30 combines with J gene TRBJ1-1; 7 nucleotides agree with TRBD1. The germline V gene encodes CDR1 GTSNPN and CDR2 SVGIG (reference sequence). This CDR3 has 11 amino acids. V trimming: 3 bases; J trimming: 8 bases; junction bases outside the gene matches: 3. This chain's CDR3 is CAWRQTGEAFF. For the CDR3, the DNA is TGTGCCTGGAGGCAGACAGGGGAAGCTTTCTTT.

The V gene is TRBV2, the J gene TRBJ2-3; 7 bases line up with TRBD2. This CDR3 comprises 16 residues. The germline V gene encodes CDR1 SNHLY and CDR2 FYNNEI. V shed 6 bases and J 2 bases; nucleotides not matched to a gene: 11. This chain's CDR3 is CASSMDSGLYTDTQYF. CDR3 DNA: TGTGCCAGCAGCATGGATAGCGGGCTCTACACAGATACGCAGTATTTT.

This clone was observed a handful of times. V usage is TRBV7-2 and J usage is TRBJ2-7; tentative D call: TRBD2 (5 bases). V lost 3 bases and J 0 bases, leaving 12 bases between the germline ends. The germline V gene encodes CDR1 SGHTA and CDR2 FQGNSA. The CDR3 covers 15 residues. This CDR3 reads CASSLSVGSSYEQYF. DNA for the CDR3: TGTGCCAGCAGCTTGAGCGTAGGGAGCTCCTACGAGCAGTACTTC.

This clone was counted between two and nine times. The CDR3 loop is CASSLGPSIEAFF. The CDR3 DNA sequence: TGTGCCAGCAGCTTAGGGCCCTCCATTGAAGCTTTCTTT. This chain connects TRBV7-6 to TRBJ1-1, with D uncertain. Trimming pared 1 base from V and 7 bases from J, leaving 10 bases between. Per germline, CDR1 SGHVS and CDR2 FNYEAQ. This CDR3 is built from 13 residues.

The rearrangement uses TRBV18 and TRBJ2-3, with 12 bases matching TRBD2. V shed 0 bases, J shed 7 bases, and the junction held 8 bases outside the gene matches. Germline CDR1 reads KGHSH; CDR2 reads LQKENI. The CDR3 sequence is 17 residues long. The CDR3 loop is CASSPPASGRAPNTQYF. CDR3 nucleotides: TGTGCCAGCTCACCACCGGCTAGCGGGAGGGCCCCAAATACGCAGTATTTT.

The sample holds one count of this clone. J is TRBJ2-5 and V is TRBV14; 12 nucleotides match TRBD2. V shed 4 bases and J 7 bases; nucleotides not matched to a gene: 4. This CDR3 region has 14 residues. Germline CDR1 SGHDN, CDR2 FVKESK. The CDR3 protein is CASSLGLAGRTQYF. CDR3 DNA sequence: TGTGCCAGCAGCCTCGGACTAGCGGGGAGGACCCAGTACTTC. The full variable domain, completed using reference TRBV14 and TRBJ2-5, is EAGVTQFPSHSVIEKGQTVTLRCDPISGHDNLYWYRRVMGKEIKFLLHFVKESKQDESGMPNNRFLAERTGGTYSTLKVQPAELEDSGVYFCASSLGLAGRTQYFGPGTRLLVL.

The J gene is TRBJ2-7, the V gene TRBV1; TRBD2 is the table's D call and was not checked against the DNA. TRBV1 is a known pseudogene. The CDR3 length is 17 residues. The CDR3 loop reads CTSSQDCGGGGGYEQYF. For the CDR3, the DNA is TGCACCAGCAGCCAAGATTGCGGAGGGGGAGGGGGCTACGAGCAGTACTTC.

This clone was seen a few times. The V gene is TRBV7-3, the J gene TRBJ2-2; TRBD1 aligns across 8 bases. Germline V CDR1 and CDR2: SGHTA, FQGTGA. V was pared by 2 bases and J by 6 bases, with 8 bases of the junction left unmatched. The CDR3 sequence is 16 residues long. CDR3 amino acids: CASSLGRTGTPGELFF. DNA of the CDR3: TGTGCCAGCAGCTTAGGGCGGACAGGGACACCCGGGGAGCTGTTTTTT. Complete variable domain (other parts from reference TRBV7-3 and TRBJ2-2): GAGVSQTPSNKVTEKGKYVELRCDPISGHTALYWYRQSLGQGPEFLIYFQGTGAADDSGLPNDRFFAVRPEGSVSTLKIQRTERGDSAVYLCASSLGRTGTPGELFFGEGSRLTVL.

This clone was counted only a few times. This chain joins TRBV2 and TRBJ2-1, with a possible D match to TRBD1 (6 bases). The V gene's germline CDR1 is SNHLY and CDR2 FYNNEI. This CDR3 comprises 17 residues. The V end was cut by 6 bases, the J end by 4 bases, with 22 bases between. The CDR3 sequence: CASRPTINRDTYNEQFF. CDR3 nucleotide sequence: TGTGCCAGCAGGCCTACTATCAACCGGGACACTTACAATGAGCAGTTCTTC.

V usage is TRBV4-1 and J usage is TRBJ2-1, with 7 bases aligning to TRBD2. CDR1 and CDR2 from the germline V gene are MGHRA and YSYEKL. V lost 3 bases and J lost 0; bases outside the gene matches: 5. This CDR3 is built from 16 residues. The CDR3 protein is CASSHIAGSSYNEQFF. The CDR3 nucleotides are TGCGCCAGCAGCCATATAGCGGGTAGCTCCTACAATGAGCAGTTCTTC.

The chain is built from TRBV7-8 and TRBJ2-7, with TRBD2 matching 12 bases. V was clipped by 3 bases and J by 2 bases; unmatched bases: 2. This CDR3 has 15 amino acids. Germline CDR1 reads SGHVS; CDR2 reads FQNEAQ. The CDR3: CASSLGLAGPYEQYF. CDR3 sequence (DNA): TGTGCCAGCAGCTTGGGACTAGCGGGCCCCTACGAGCAGTACTTC.

The rearrangement links TRBV7-3 to TRBJ2-2; D possibly corresponds to TRBD2 (5 bases). The germline V gene encodes CDR1 SGHTA and CDR2 FQGTGA. The CDR3 sequence is 15 residues long. The V end was cut by 2 bases, the J end by 3 bases, with 10 bases between. The chain's CDR3 is CASSLGGGYTGELFF. The CDR3 DNA sequence: TGTGCCAGCAGCTTAGGTGGCGGGTACACCGGGGAGCTGTTTTTT.